A selection of T cell receptor beta chains follows, all from one sample in a study of T cell repertoires in ileal Crohn's disease. The assay was immunoSEQ multiplex PCR, and TCRdb's table has in-frame clones only and misses some. The table includes some 13,000 clones, about four fifths detected once. Sequencing was performed on ileal tissue. These receptors were obtained from an adult with Crohn's disease. Each CDR3 is given without its conserved first and last residue. D genes are given only for firm matches.

CDR3: ASTRQGAFEGYT
D: TRBD1
J: TRBJ1-2
V: TRBV5-4

CDR3: ASSLRGQGVLKLF
D: TRBD1
J: TRBJ1-4
V: TRBV5-6

CDR3: ASSPDFSTDTQY
D: -
J: TRBJ2-3
V: TRBV7-2

CDR3: AWSPGRGPEETQY
D: -
J: TRBJ2-5
V: TRBV30

CDR3: ASSLRQGAFANEQF
D: TRBD1
J: TRBJ2-1
V: TRBV7-3

CDR3: ASSLRTGDYNEQF
D: -
J: TRBJ2-1
V: TRBV5-4

CDR3: ASSPLARYNEQF
D: -
J: TRBJ2-1
V: TRBV19

CDR3: ASSRELGNTEAF
D: -
J: TRBJ1-1
V: TRBV2

CDR3: ASSTDSYEQY
D: -
J: TRBJ2-7
V: TRBV18

CDR3: ASSPPEGLGYGYT
D: -
J: TRBJ1-2
V: TRBV18

CDR3: ASRHTSGGTDTQY
D: TRBD2
J: TRBJ2-3
V: TRBV6-1

CDR3: ASSRWTGGYGYT
D: TRBD1
J: TRBJ1-2
V: TRBV6-5

CDR3: ASSSYGTGHYEQY
D: TRBD1
J: TRBJ2-7
V: TRBV19

CDR3: ASRTTYSGNTIY
D: -
J: TRBJ1-3
V: TRBV6-5

CDR3: ASSYSEGANIQY
D: -
J: TRBJ2-4
V: TRBV6-6

CDR3: ASSVFPGTQY
D: -
J: TRBJ2-5
V: TRBV28

CDR3: AWGRSGQGRYTEAF
D: TRBD1
J: TRBJ1-1
V: TRBV30

CDR3: ASSTGRASGQETQY
D: TRBD2
J: TRBJ2-5
V: TRBV2

CDR3: ASSLGDLAGLTYEQY
D: TRBD2
J: TRBJ2-7
V: TRBV11-3

CDR3: ASSLTLAGGRTDTQY
D: TRBD2
J: TRBJ2-3
V: TRBV28

CDR3: ASSEDRATNQPQH
D: TRBD1
J: TRBJ1-5
V: TRBV2

CDR3: SVDGGRSGETQY
D: TRBD2
J: TRBJ2-5
V: TRBV29-1

CDR3: ASSFRGTSGSKRNEQF
D: TRBD2
J: TRBJ2-1
V: TRBV5-4

CDR3: ASSVASGAWAGELF
D: -
J: TRBJ2-2
V: TRBV9

CDR3: ASSSYGGVNTEAF
D: -
J: TRBJ1-1
V: TRBV6-4

CDR3: ASSFSGTGTGELF
D: TRBD2
J: TRBJ2-2
V: TRBV5-1

CDR3: ASSPWAGNTEAF
D: -
J: TRBJ1-1
V: TRBV18

CDR3: ASSRQGQETQY
D: TRBD1
J: TRBJ2-5
V: TRBV2

CDR3: ASSDSGLAGGSASYEQY
D: TRBD2
J: TRBJ2-7
V: TRBV6-1

CDR3: SVAQGASYGYT
D: TRBD1
J: TRBJ1-2
V: TRBV29-1

CDR3: ASSSRLAGGPDTQY
D: TRBD2
J: TRBJ2-3
V: TRBV7-3

CDR3: ASRTGGGSEKLF
D: TRBD1
J: TRBJ1-4
V: TRBV2

CDR3: ASSLRGLQETQY
D: -
J: TRBJ2-5
V: TRBV5-1

CDR3: ASSTTGGANAYEQY
D: TRBD1
J: TRBJ2-7
V: TRBV5-1

CDR3: ASSLGQGTRDTQY
D: TRBD1
J: TRBJ2-3
V: TRBV5-8

CDR3: ASSSLAGGPSYEQY
D: TRBD2
J: TRBJ2-7
V: TRBV28

CDR3: SVATSGSYEQY
D: TRBD2
J: TRBJ2-7
V: TRBV29-1

CDR3: ASSYDSGGGLIEQF
D: TRBD2
J: TRBJ2-1
V: TRBV5-1

CDR3: ASSSFGGMTAKNIQY
D: -
J: TRBJ2-4
V: TRBV7-3

CDR3: ASSLKRGLGANVLT
D: TRBD1
J: TRBJ2-6
V: TRBV5-1

CDR3: ASSVAGGNQPQH
D: -
J: TRBJ1-5
V: TRBV9

CDR3: ASSLLLAGRQEQY
D: TRBD2
J: TRBJ2-7
V: TRBV5-6

CDR3: ASSYPGGALTEAF
D: -
J: TRBJ1-1
V: TRBV19

CDR3: ASSDTPQEPQH
D: -
J: TRBJ1-5
V: TRBV10-1

CDR3: ASSIVGGGPSAGANVLT
D: -
J: TRBJ2-6
V: TRBV19

CDR3: ASSSGTSGNYEQY
D: TRBD2
J: TRBJ2-7
V: TRBV5-1

CDR3: ASSPIGQGRAF
D: TRBD1
J: TRBJ1-1
V: TRBV10-1

CDR3: ASSLGQPFDEQF
D: -
J: TRBJ2-1
V: TRBV7-2

CDR3: ASGIAGDTDTQY
D: TRBD2
J: TRBJ2-3
V: TRBV5-1

CDR3: ASSLAAVGGNEQY
D: -
J: TRBJ2-7
V: TRBV5-1

CDR3: ASMFPTPSGNTIY
D: -
J: TRBJ1-3
V: TRBV2

CDR3: ASSPGPGQAYFMNTEAF
D: TRBD1
J: TRBJ1-1
V: TRBV7-2

CDR3: ASSDYRGPNRYT
D: TRBD1
J: TRBJ1-2
V: TRBV19

CDR3: ASSQVAGGREKLF
D: TRBD1
J: TRBJ1-4
V: TRBV4-1

CDR3: ASSNRASGQGDPTQY
D: -
J: TRBJ2-3
V: TRBV21-1

CDR3: SILTATEAF
D: -
J: TRBJ1-1
V: TRBV29-1